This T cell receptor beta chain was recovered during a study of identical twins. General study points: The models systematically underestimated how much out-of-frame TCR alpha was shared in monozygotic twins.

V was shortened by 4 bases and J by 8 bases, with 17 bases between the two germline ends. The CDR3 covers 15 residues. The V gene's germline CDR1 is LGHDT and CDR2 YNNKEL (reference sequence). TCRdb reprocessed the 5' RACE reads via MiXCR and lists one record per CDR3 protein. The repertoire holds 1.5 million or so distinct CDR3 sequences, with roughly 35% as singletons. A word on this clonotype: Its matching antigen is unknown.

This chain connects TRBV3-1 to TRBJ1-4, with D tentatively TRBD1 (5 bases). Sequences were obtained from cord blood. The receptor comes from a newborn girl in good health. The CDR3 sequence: CASSLQTARAEKLFF. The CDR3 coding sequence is TGTGCCAGCAGCCTCCAGACAGCAAGGGCCGAAAAACTGTTTTTT.